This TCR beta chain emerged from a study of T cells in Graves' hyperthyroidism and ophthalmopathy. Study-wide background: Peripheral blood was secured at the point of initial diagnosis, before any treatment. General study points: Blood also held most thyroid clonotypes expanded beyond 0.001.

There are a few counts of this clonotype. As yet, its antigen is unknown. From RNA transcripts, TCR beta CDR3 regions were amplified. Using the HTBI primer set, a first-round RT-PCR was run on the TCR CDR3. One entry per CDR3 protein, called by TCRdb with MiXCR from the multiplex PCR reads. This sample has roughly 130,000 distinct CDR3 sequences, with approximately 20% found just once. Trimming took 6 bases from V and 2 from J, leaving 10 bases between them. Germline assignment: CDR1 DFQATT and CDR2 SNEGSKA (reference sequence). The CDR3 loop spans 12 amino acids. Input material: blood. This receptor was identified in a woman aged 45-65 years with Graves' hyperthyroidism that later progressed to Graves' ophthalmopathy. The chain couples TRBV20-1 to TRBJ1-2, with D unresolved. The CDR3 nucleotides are TGCAGTGCCAGACTGCCAAACTATGGCTACACCTTC. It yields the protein CSARLPNYGYTF.